A single sample gave rise to the 30 T cell receptor beta chains below, sequenced in a study of CD8+CD57+ T cells in acquired aplastic anemia. TCR beta VDJ and CDR3 profiling used genomic DNA as template. TCRdb called the reads again in MiXCR, with one record for every CDR3 protein. The sample has about 270,000 distinct CDR3 sequences; approximately 86% are singletons. Only patients with CD8+CD57+ cell expansion on flow cytometry were chosen for sequencing. Sequencing was performed on sorted CD4+, CD8+, or CD8+CD57+ T cells (not recorded which) from PBMCs. All receptors derive from a human donor with aplastic anemia.

A note on this clonotype: This likely comes from a read error, as the CDR3 has no conserved phenylalanine or tryptophan at its end. V and J are TRBV7-8 and TRBJ2-4; D perhaps matches TRBD2 (5 bases). The V and J ends lost 6 bases and 9 bases respectively, with 12 bases between them. There are 12 residues in the CDR3. CDR1 is SGHVS and CDR2 is FQNEAQ in the germline V gene. The CDR3 DNA reads as TGTGCCAGCAGAGTAGCTGGAGGCATTCAGTACCAG. Its protein is CASRVAGGIQYQ.

The rearrangement links TRBV2 to TRBJ1-2, with D maybe TRBD1 (5 bases). There are 15 residues in the CDR3. Looked up from germline, CDR1 is SNHLY and CDR2 is FYNNEI. V was shortened by 6 bases and J by 5 bases, with 19 bases between the two germline ends. CDR3 amino acids: CASSWGSGSKYGYTF. CDR3 DNA: TGTGCCAGCAGCTGGGGCAGCGGGTCAAAGTATGGCTACACCTTC.

J is TRBJ2-3 and V is TRBV2; D possibly corresponds to TRBD2 (6 bases). Trimming removed 8 bases at V and 1 base at J, with 10 bases between. The CDR3 is 13 residues long. CDR1 and CDR2 from the germline V gene are SNHLY and FYNNEI. CDR3 sequence reads: CASGGERTDTQYF. The CDR3, as DNA: TGTGCCAGCGGAGGGGAGCGCACAGATACGCAGTATTTT. Filled out from reference TRBV2 and TRBJ2-3, the complete variable domain reads EPEVTQTPSHQVTQMGQEVILRCVPISNHLYFYWYRQILGQKVEFLVSFYNNEISEKSEIFDDQFSVERPDGSNFTLKIRSTKLEDSAMYFCASGGERTDTQYFGPGTRLTVL.

The chain joins TRBV10-3 to TRBJ2-7, with D unresolved. Germline V lookup: CDR1 ENHRY, CDR2 SYGVKD. V was pared by 4 bases and J by 4 bases, with 8 bases between. The CDR3 has 12 residues. The CDR3 region is CAISGNGYEQYF. Here the CDR3 DNA reads TGTGCCATCAGTGGCAACGGGTACGAGCAGTACTTC.

This chain uses TRBV7-8 with TRBJ2-3; D not resolved. Trimming shortened V by 0 bases and J by 2 bases, and 9 bases separated the two germline ends. This CDR3 comprises 15 residues. Germline V gives CDR1 SGHVS, CDR2 FQNEAQ. Here the CDR3 DNA reads TGTGCCAGCAGCTTAGCCGGCTACCTCACAGATACGCAGTATTTT. The encoded protein is CASSLAGYLTDTQYF.

About this clonotype itself: The conserved phenylalanine or tryptophan normally closing the CDR3 is absent here, so this likely arose from a read error. The limits of the CDR3 on the DNA are not certain, so only TCRdb's listed CDR3 is given. This sequence joins TRBV7-9 and TRBJ1-2; TRBD1, as called in the table, went unchecked against the DNA. The CDR3 comprises 13 residues, both ends counted. Looked up from germline, CDR1 is SEHNR and CDR2 is FQNEAQ (reference sequence). CDR3 in amino acids: CASNLDRVYGSTV.

This clonotype was recorded only once. The CDR3 end shows no conserved phenylalanine or tryptophan, and so a read error is likely. The DNA is left out, because the CDR3 cannot be placed on it with certainty; the CDR3 is given as TCRdb lists it. V and J are TRBV9 and TRBJ2-3; the table's D call TRBD1 went unverified against the DNA. A total of 13 residues make up the CDR3, ends included. Germline values: CDR1 SGDLS, CDR2 YYNGEE. The CDR3 sequence is CASRVGAKATHFG.

Comments on this clonotype: At one of its ends the junction is not consistent with the germline gene, which may arise from a read error. This chain uses TRBV15 with TRBJ2-5; D is possibly TRBD1 or TRBD2 (5 bases each). This CDR3 contains 14 residues. The germline gives CDR1 LNHNV, CDR2 YYDKDF (reference sequence). The CDR3 protein is CATSRASGQGTKYF. The CDR3 DNA is TGTGCCACCAGCAGAGCGTCAGGCCAAGGGACCAAGTACTTC.

About this clonotype itself: Because it lacks the conserved phenylalanine or tryptophan at the end, this CDR3 is likely a read error. The DNA is left out, because the CDR3 cannot be placed on it with certainty; the CDR3 is given as TCRdb lists it. The CDR3 here is CASSSGTGTQYFGP. V is TRBV2 and J is TRBJ1-5; the D call of TRBD1 is as the table states it, not checked on the DNA. In germline, CDR1 is SNHLY, CDR2 FYNNEI. From its first to its last residue, the CDR3 has 14 amino acids.

Points on this clonotype: The junction departs from the called germline gene at one end, perhaps through a read error. The gene calls are TRBV7-9 and TRBJ1-1, with D possibly being TRBD1 (6 bases). CDR3 length: 14 residues. The germline CDR1 and CDR2 sequences are SEHNR and FQNEAQ (reference sequence). CDR3 sequence: CASRLAGADTEAFF. CDR3 nucleotide sequence: TGTGCCAGCCGCTTAGCGGGGGCGGACACTGAAGCTTTCTTT.

This clonotype was counted a single time. This sequence joins TRBV10-2 and TRBJ1-1, with D hard to call. The CDR3 loop spans 12 amino acids. V dropped 6 bases and J dropped 7 bases, with 12 bases sitting between them. Germline V gene data show CDR1 as WSHSY and CDR2 as SAAADI. CDR3 in DNA: TGCGCCAGCAGAGCGTCTACCGGTGAAGCTTTCTTT. Protein: CASRASTGEAFF.

In its sample, this clonotype was seen many times. The CDR3 carries no conserved terminal phenylalanine or tryptophan, so it likely arises from a read error. Because the CDR3's place on the DNA is in doubt, the DNA is left out and the CDR3 is given as listed by TCRdb. The chain couples TRBV9 to TRBJ2-3; the table names TRBD2, a call not compared with the DNA. Germline CDR1 SGDLS, CDR2 YYNGEE. 13 amino acids form the CDR3, both terminal residues included. Here the CDR3 reads CASSAGTSGIDTL.

The V call is TRBV2, the J call TRBJ2-7, with D unclear. The CDR3 consists of 16 residues. Germline CDR1 SNHLY, CDR2 FYNNEI. Trimming removed 6 bases at V and 10 bases at J, with 28 bases between. DNA for the CDR3: TGTGCCAGCAGGACCCCGCGACTGGCGAACCTGGAGAACCAGTACGTC. Its protein is CASRTPRLANLENQYV.

The chain joins TRBV14 to TRBJ2-5, with D perhaps matching TRBD1 (5 bases). This CDR3 contains 15 residues. Germline CDR1 is SGHDN and CDR2 is FVKESK. Trimming removed 3 bases from V and 2 bases from J, with 13 bases in between. As DNA, the CDR3 is TGTGCCAGCAGCCAGCAGACAGCGCGACAAGAGACCCAGTACTTC. The encoded protein is CASSQQTARQETQYF. The variable domain in full, with the rest retrieved from reference TRBV14 and TRBJ2-5, is EAGVTQFPSHSVIEKGQTVTLRCDPISGHDNLYWYRRVMGKEIKFLLHFVKESKQDESGMPNNRFLAERTGGTYSTLKVQPAELEDSGVYFCASSQQTARQETQYFGPGTRLLVL.

The V gene is TRBV2, the J gene TRBJ2-7; possibly TRBD1 or TRBD2 for D (5 bases each). Germline V CDR1 and CDR2: SNHLY, FYNNEI. This CDR3 contains 14 residues. The CDR3 loop reads CATRDRGLAYQQYV. CDR3 DNA sequence: TGTGCCACCAGGGACCGGGGCCTAGCCTACCAGCAGTACGTC.

J is TRBJ2-5 and V is TRBV2; TRBD1 agrees at 7 bases. CDR3 length equals 13 residues. Per germline, CDR1 SNHLY and CDR2 FYNNEI. V trimming: 6 bases; J trimming: 11 bases; junction bases outside the gene matches: 12. The CDR3 DNA is TGTGCCAGCAGAGAGGGGGCTATGCATAAGCAGTACTTC. This codes for CASREGAMHKQYF. Filled out from reference TRBV2 and TRBJ2-5, the complete variable domain reads EPEVTQTPSHQVTQMGQEVILRCVPISNHLYFYWYRQILGQKVEFLVSFYNNEISEKSEIFDDQFSVERPDGSNFTLKIRSTKLEDSAMYFCASREGAMHKQYFGPGTRLLVL.

Details on this clonotype: This CDR3 is missing its conserved last phenylalanine or tryptophan, likely due to a read error. Because the CDR3's place on the DNA is in doubt, the DNA is left out and the CDR3 is given as listed by TCRdb. This chain joins TRBV7-8 and TRBJ2-3; TRBD2 is the table's D call, not checked against the DNA. The CDR3 sequence runs 13 residues, both termini included. CDR1 is SGHVS, CDR2 FQNEAQ, per germline. The CDR3 region is CASRLAGGADTQY.

The count of this clonotype is one. The germline gene is not matched at one end of the junction; a read error may be the cause. The rearrangement joins TRBV19 to TRBJ1-2; 12 bases are a match to TRBD1. Germline V gene sequence: CDR1 LNHDA, CDR2 SQIVND (reference sequence). The CDR3 contains 15 residues. The CDR3 loop is CASSGTGGSSNEHFF. DNA for the CDR3: TGTGCCAGTAGTGGGACAGGGGGCTCTTCCAATGAGCACTTCTTC.

This clonotype showed up just a few times. The chain carries TRBV11-2 and TRBJ2-1; D may be TRBD2 (6 bases). In germline, CDR1 is SGHAT, CDR2 FQNNGV. This CDR3 comprises 14 residues. V was pared by 4 bases and J by 8 bases, with 15 bases between. The CDR3 coding sequence is TGTGCCAGCAGCTCATACCGGGGGATCCATGAGCAGTTCTTC. Protein product: CASSSYRGIHEQFF.

A remark on this clonotype: The final CDR3 position lacks the conserved phenylalanine or tryptophan, pointing to a likely read error. The DNA is omitted, as the CDR3 cannot be located on it reliably, and the CDR3 follows TCRdb's listing. The chain recombines TRBV7-3 with TRBJ1-1. The length of the CDR3 is 12 amino acids, counting both ends. Per the germline V gene, CDR1 is SGHTA and CDR2 is FQGTGA. The CDR3: CASTREANAVEL.

This rearrangement joins TRBV9 to TRBJ2-6; D possibly corresponds to TRBD2 (5 bases). CDR3 length equals 13 residues. V lost 2 bases and J 19 bases, leaving 19 bases between the germline ends. CDR1 and CDR2 from the germline V gene are SGDLS and YYNGEE. In DNA form, the CDR3 reads TGTGCCAGCAGCGTGGAGGAGTATCCAATGAACACTTTC. It translates to CASSVEEYPMNTF.

The CDR3 sequence is CASSVGSARQHPHF. The CDR3 region has the DNA TGTGCCAGCAGCGTAGGGTCCGCCCGACAGCACCCCCATTTT. The rearrangement joins TRBV9 to TRBJ1-5, with D maybe TRBD1 (5 bases). Germline assignment: CDR1 SGDLS and CDR2 YYNGEE. V lost 0 bases and J 16 bases, leaving 20 bases between the germline ends. The CDR3 is 14 residues long. Drawing the rest from reference TRBV9 and TRBJ1-5, the complete variable domain is DSGVTQTPKHLITATGQRVTLRCSPRSGDLSVYWYQQSLDQGLQFLIQYYNGEERAKGNILERFSAQQFPDLHSELNLSSLELGDSALYFCASSVGSARQHPHFGDGTRLSIL.

The J gene is TRBJ2-5, the V gene TRBV20-1, with 7 bases aligning to TRBD1. The CDR3 totals 14 residues. Germline V lookup: CDR1 DFQATT, CDR2 SNEGSKA (reference sequence). V trimming: 3 bases; J trimming: 7 bases; junction bases outside the gene matches: 11. The CDR3 is CSASPSTGNWTQYF. CDR3 nucleotides: TGCAGTGCTAGTCCATCGACAGGGAACTGGACCCAGTACTTC.

J is TRBJ1-2 and V is TRBV5-6; unclear D gene. V was cut by 5 bases and J by 7 bases, with 15 bases left in between. The CDR3 runs to 13 residues. CDR1 and CDR2 from the germline V gene are SGHDT and YYEEEE. Here the CDR3 reads CASRLVEPGGYTF. CDR3 nucleotides: TGTGCCAGCAGACTGGTAGAGCCAGGTGGCTACACCTTC.

CDR3 bases: TGTGCCACCAGCAGAGATACAGGGTCGTACGAGCAGTACTTC. Translated: CATSRDTGSYEQYF. V usage is TRBV15 and J usage is TRBJ2-7; D is perhaps TRBD1 (6 bases). Per germline, CDR1 LNHNV and CDR2 YYDKDF (reference sequence). The ends were cut back, 0 bases at V and 4 bases at J, with 10 bases in the middle. The CDR3 extends over 14 amino acids.

This clonotype was found once. V and J are TRBV19 and TRBJ2-5; TRBD1 might be the D (5 bases). Matching the DNA end better, TRBJ1-5 makes the J call doubtful. Germline CDR1 is LNHDA and CDR2 is SQIVND (reference sequence). The CDR3 consists of 15 residues. The CDR3 nucleotides are TGTGCCAGCAGAGATTCTTGGGGGTACAATCAGCCCCAGCATTTT. This translates into CASRDSWGYNQPQHF.

This clonotype was recorded at least ten times. This chain's CDR3 is CASSPDRGSGNTIYF. CDR3 nucleotide sequence: TGCGCCAGCAGCCCGGACAGGGGTAGTGGAAACACCATATATTTT. J is TRBJ1-3 and V is TRBV4-1, with TRBD1 identical over 9 bases. V trimming: 4 bases; J trimming: 3 bases; junction bases outside the gene matches: 4. From germline, CDR1 is MGHRA and CDR2 YSYEKL. The CDR3 length is 15 residues.

The gene calls are TRBV15 and TRBJ2-1; 9 bases map to TRBD2. The V gene end was trimmed by 0 bases and the J gene end by 4 bases; junction bases not matched to a gene: 10. Germline CDR1 is LNHNV and CDR2 is YYDKDF (reference sequence). The CDR3 runs to 18 residues. CDR3 loop: CATSRDQSTSGTYNEQFF. DNA for the CDR3: TGTGCCACCAGCAGAGACCAATCGACTAGCGGAACTTACAATGAGCAGTTCTTC.

The CDR3 DNA reads as TGTGCCAGCAGCTTAGAAGTTAATTCTAACTATGGCTACACCTTC. Translated: CASSLEVNSNYGYTF. This rearrangement joins TRBV9 to TRBJ1-2; D not resolved. This CDR3 spans 15 amino acids. Germline loops: CDR1 SGDLS, CDR2 YYNGEE. Trimming removed 4 bases at V and 0 bases at J, with 13 bases between.

The V gene is TRBV2, the J gene TRBJ2-1, with D possibly TRBD2 on 6 matching bases. This CDR3 is 13 amino acids long. The V gene lost 10 bases and the J gene lost 5 bases, with 15 bases spanning the gap. Germline V gene sequence: CDR1 SNHLY, CDR2 FYNNEI. The CDR3 DNA reads as TGTGCCACCAGGGACTCGCGGAACAATGAGCAGTTCTTC. Translating it yields CATRDSRNNEQFF.